The 25 T cell receptor beta chains reported below all come from one sample, sequenced in a study of T cells in women clearing cervical HPV infection. The table came from immunoSEQ multiplex PCR; TCRdb's copy has only in-frame clones and leaves some out. The sample has about 34,000 clones, and its top ten clones hold roughly 1.5%. The sample consisted of blood buffy coat. The origin of the receptors is a woman between 18 and 70 years old with a cervical HPV16 infection that either progressed to CIN3+ or cleared (not recorded which).

Concerning this clone: The CDR3 end is not reached by the read, which stops 3 residues before it; the germline J gene fills it in. V usage is TRBV2 and J usage is TRBJ1-1; 7 bases align to TRBD1. The CDR3 length is 11 residues. Germline CDR1 is SNHLY and CDR2 is FYNNEI. The CDR3 bases that were read are TGTGCCAGCAGTCGAGACAGGGAT. Translated, it gives CASSRDRD. The CDR3 as a whole reads CASSRDRDAFF.

Of note for this clone: The read falls 3 residues short of the CDR3 end, and the missing part is taken from the germline J gene. This specimen includes other DNA sequences encoding the same CDR3. V and J are TRBV2 and TRBJ1-2; no firm D call. From germline, CDR1 is SNHLY and CDR2 FYNNEI. The CDR3 is 13 residues long. Trimming shortened V by 1 base and J by 1 base, and 4 bases separated the two germline ends. The covered CDR3 bases are TGTGCCAGCAGTGAAGAGGTTAACTATGGC. The encoded protein is CASSEEVNYG. The entire CDR3 sequence reads CASSEEVNYGYTF.

As regards this clone: From the germline J gene comes the end of the CDR3, since the read stops 3 residues before it. The chain employs TRBV19 and TRBJ1-1; 9 nucleotides match TRBD1. Germline V lookup: CDR1 LNHDA, CDR2 SQIVND (reference sequence). The CDR3 spans 15 residues. The ends lost 4 bases at V and 4 bases at J; junction bases unmatched: 7. CDR3 bases read: TGTGCCAGTAGTAGATCCCGGGACAGGGTCACTGAA. It yields the protein CASSRSRDRVTE. Given in full, the CDR3 is CASSRSRDRVTEAFF.

On this clone: The read ends 3 residues shy of where the CDR3 ends; the end is completed using the germline J gene. The rearrangement joins TRBV2 to TRBJ1-2; D not resolved. CDR3 length: 12 amino acids. The germline CDR1 and CDR2 sequences are SNHLY and FYNNEI. CDR3 DNA, as far as it was read: TGTGCCAGCAACCCCTCCCTCGGGGGC. Protein: CASNPSLGG. The CDR3 as a whole reads CASNPSLGGYTF.

Comment on this clone: The read terminates 3 residues ahead of where the CDR3 ends, so the germline J gene completes it. The chain uses TRBV30 and TRBJ1-1; D is undetermined. Germline loops: CDR1 GTSNPN, CDR2 SVGIG (reference sequence). V was shortened by 4 bases and J by 7 bases, with 10 bases between the two germline ends. This CDR3 spans 11 amino acids. The CDR3 DNA, read in part, is TGTGCCTGGAAAAGGGTTGGTGAA. Translated: CAWKRVGE. The whole CDR3 protein is CAWKRVGEAFF.

Worth noting for this clone: The read ends 3 residues early relative to the CDR3; the germline J gene fills the gap. The chain links TRBV19 to TRBJ2-2, with no clear D. V dropped 4 bases and J dropped 4 bases, with 10 bases sitting between them. Germline CDR1 is LNHDA and CDR2 is SQIVND (reference sequence). This CDR3 comprises 14 residues. Partial CDR3 DNA: TGTGCCAGTAGTAAAGTCGGTCTCACCGGGGAG. Its protein is CASSKVGLTGE. From start to end, the CDR3 is CASSKVGLTGELFF. Filled out from reference TRBV19 and TRBJ2-2, the complete variable domain reads DGGITQSPKYLFRKEGQNVTLSCEQNLNHDAMYWYRQDPGQGLRLIYYSQIVNDFQKGDIAEGYSVSREKKESFPLTVTSAQKNPTAFYLCASSKVGLTGELFFGEGSRLTVL.

As for this clone: The read terminates 3 residues before the CDR3 end, so the remaining end is supplied by the germline J gene. The genes are TRBV7-9 and TRBJ2-4; TRBD1 aligns across 8 bases. This CDR3 region has 15 residues. Germline-derived CDR1 and CDR2 are SEHNR and FQNEAQ (reference sequence). Trimming at V came to 3 bases and at J to 3 bases, leaving 4 bases not matched to a gene. CDR3 DNA (partial): TGTGCCAGCAGCTTGACGGACAGGGACAAAAACATT. Its translation is CASSLTDRDKNI. The full-length CDR3 reads as CASSLTDRDKNIQYF.

Of note for this clone: The CDR3 extends 3 residues past the end of the read, so its final part is completed from the germline J gene. The chain links TRBV20-1 to TRBJ2-7; 12 nucleotides align to TRBD2. J was trimmed by 0 bases and V by 6 bases; bases with no gene match: 9. The CDR3 has 16 residues. In germline, CDR1 is DFQATT, CDR2 SNEGSKA (reference sequence). CDR3 region: CSARVTSGGLSYEQYF. The DNA read from the CDR3 is TGCAGTGCGCGAGTGACTAGCGGGGGCCTCTCCTACGAG.

Regarding this clone: The observed sequence ends 3 residues before the CDR3 terminus, with the missing tail filled in from the germline J gene. V gene TRBV7-2 combines with J gene TRBJ2-7, with D possibly matching TRBD2 (5 bases). The germline CDR1 and CDR2 sequences are SGHTA and FQGNSA. The V end lost 5 bases, the J end lost 3 bases, and 17 bases lay between the germline ends. The CDR3 extends over 15 amino acids. The sequenced CDR3 bases are TGTGCCAGCAGCCCCCTTCCCTCCGGGGTCTACGAG. It is translated as CASSPLPSGVYE. The complete CDR3 protein is CASSPLPSGVYEQYF. Full variable domain (remainder filled in from reference TRBV7-2 and TRBJ2-7): GAGVSQSPSNKVTEKGKDVELRCDPISGHTALYWYRQSLGQGLEFLIYFQGNSAPDKSGLPSDRFSAERTGGSVSTLTIQRTQQEDSAVYLCASSPLPSGVYEQYFGPGTRLTVT.

This clone is classed as medium-sized by frequency. The DNA ends 3 residues before the CDR3 does, and the rest of the CDR3 is filled in from the germline J gene. This chain joins TRBV2 and TRBJ2-7; the D is unclear. V was pared by 5 bases and J by 6 bases, with 11 bases between. Germline lookup yields CDR1 SNHLY and CDR2 FYNNEI. CDR3 length equals 12 residues. This CDR3 is CASSNTVSEQYF. The sequenced CDR3 bases are TGTGCCAGCAGTAACACAGTGAGCGAG.

In the case of this clone: The read halts 3 residues ahead of the CDR3 end, with the missing end drawn from the germline J gene. The chain couples TRBV20-1 to TRBJ2-3; D possibly corresponds to TRBD1 (6 bases). CDR1 is DFQATT and CDR2 is SNEGSKA in the germline V gene (reference sequence). This CDR3 has 15 amino acids. The V and J ends lost 2 bases and 5 bases respectively, with 17 bases between them. Incomplete CDR3 DNA: TGCAGTGCTAGAATTAGCAGGGGTGGAGGAGATACG. It translates to CSARISRGGGDT. The entire CDR3 reads CSARISRGGGDTQYF.

Remarks on this clone: Read coverage stops 3 residues before the CDR3 terminus; the germline J gene supplies the remainder. This chain uses TRBV23-1 with TRBJ2-2, with 10 bases identical to TRBD2. TRBV23-1 counts as an open reading frame of uncertain function. Trimming cost V 5 bases and J 4 bases; bases outside gene matches: 13. The CDR3 loop spans 18 amino acids. CDR3 in amino acids: CASSAAGLAGAFTGELFF. The covered CDR3 bases are TGCGCCAGCAGTGCCGCCGGGCTAGCGGGGGCCTTCACCGGGGAG.

Comments on this clone: The CDR3 end lies 3 residues beyond the end of the read and is filled in from the germline J gene. This rearrangement joins TRBV5-1 to TRBJ2-3; 9 bases are shared with TRBD2. The CDR3 runs 15 residues. With 0 bases clipped from V and 5 bases from J, the junction kept 4 bases outside the gene matches. Germline values: CDR1 SGHRS, CDR2 YFSETQ. CDR3 region: CASSLAILAGDTQYF. CDR3 DNA (partial): TGCGCCAGCAGCTTGGCCATACTAGCGGGAGATACG.

Remarks on this clone: The sequenced fragment ends 3 residues before the CDR3 boundary, so the rest is inferred from the germline J gene. The rearrangement uses TRBV6-2 or TRBV6-3 and TRBJ2-3; 11 bases line up with TRBD2. From germline, CDR1 is MNHEY and CDR2 SVGEGT. The V and J ends lost 6 bases and 2 bases, in that order; junction bases with no gene match: 4. The CDR3 is made up of 15 amino acids. The CDR3 DNA, read in part, is TGTGCCAGCAGGGGACTAGCGGTATCCACAGATACG. The encoded protein is CASRGLAVSTDT. The whole CDR3 region reads CASRGLAVSTDTQYF.

CDR3 DNA (partial): TGTGCCACTTCAGGGGGGGAGACC. Amino acid sequence: CATSGGET. The whole CDR3 is CATSGGETQYF. The gene calls are TRBV11-1 and TRBJ2-5; D might be TRBD1 (7 bases). The read is 3 residues too short to cover the CDR3 end, so that end is filled in from the germline J gene. The germline V and J ends were trimmed by 10 bases and 5 bases, with 11 bases remaining between them. Germline CDR1 is SGHAT and CDR2 is FQDESV (reference sequence). The CDR3 contains 11 residues.

Details on this clone: The read stops 3 residues short of the end of the CDR3; the missing end is completed from the germline J gene. This rearrangement joins TRBV18 to TRBJ1-2; a weak D match, TRBD1 (6 bases). Germline CDR1 and CDR2: KGHSH and LQKENI. This CDR3 is 14 amino acids long. CDR3 DNA, as far as it was read: TGTGCCAGCTCACCTTTCGGACAGACAGATACC. Translating gives CASSPFGQTDT. The CDR3, in full, reads CASSPFGQTDTYTF. Full variable domain (rest looked up from reference TRBV18 and TRBJ1-2): NAGVMQNPRHLVRRRGQEARLRCSPMKGHSHVYWYRQLPEEGLKFMVYLQKENIIDESGMPKERFSAEFPKEGPSILRIQQVVRGDSAAYFCASSPFGQTDTYTFGSGTRLTVV.

Turning to this clone: From the germline J gene comes the end of the CDR3, since the read stops 3 residues before it. The chain uses TRBV7-9 and TRBJ2-4; 9 positions match TRBD1. With V trimmed by 5 bases and J by 6 bases, 8 bases remained unmatched. CDR1 SEHNR and CDR2 FQNEAQ come from the germline V gene (reference sequence). The CDR3 contains 15 residues. CDR3 DNA, as far as it was read: TGTGCCAGCAGCCTACAGGGGGCGCGTGGAAACATT. The encoded protein is CASSLQGARGNI. The complete CDR3 protein is CASSLQGARGNIQYF.

Note on this clone: The CDR3 end lies 3 residues beyond the end of the read and is filled in from the germline J gene. The J gene is TRBJ2-1, the V gene TRBV7-3; 7 positions agree with TRBD2. The length of the CDR3 is 15 residues. CDR1 and CDR2 from the germline V gene are SGHTA and FQGTGA. V shed 5 bases and J 7 bases; nucleotides not matched to a gene: 11. CDR3 protein: CASSRAGLPLNEQFF. CDR3 DNA (partial): TGTGCCAGCAGCCGAGCGGGGCTCCCCTTGAATGAG.

As regards this clone: The read comes to an end 3 residues before the CDR3 does, leaving the germline J gene to fill in the end. This chain uses TRBV5-1 with TRBJ2-5; no clear D. Trimming cost V 0 bases and J 4 bases, with 7 bases left between them. The CDR3 is made up of 13 amino acids. Germline assignment: CDR1 SGHRS and CDR2 YFSETQ. The CDR3 is CASSLGQLETQYF. The sequenced part of the CDR3 DNA is TGCGCCAGCAGCTTGGGTCAATTAGAGACC.

As for this clone: The sequence runs out 3 residues before the end of the CDR3; the remainder is reconstructed from the germline J gene. The chain joins TRBV19 to TRBJ1-6, with D tentatively TRBD1 (6 bases). Trimming pared 1 base from V and 5 bases from J, leaving 15 bases between. CDR3 length equals 17 residues. The germline CDR1 and CDR2 sequences are LNHDA and SQIVND (reference sequence). The sequenced CDR3 bases are TGTGCCAGTAGTATAGGGGCACGGACAGCAAATAATTCACCC. It codes for CASSIGARTANNSP. The whole CDR3 protein reads CASSIGARTANNSPLHF.

Concerning this clone itself: The read falls 3 residues short of the CDR3 end, and the missing part is taken from the germline J gene. The genes are TRBV5-1 and TRBJ2-2; the D gene is possibly TRBD2 (5 bases). Trimming shortened V by 4 bases and J by 6 bases, and 10 bases separated the two germline ends. CDR3 length: 13 amino acids. Germline V gene data show CDR1 as SGHRS and CDR2 as YFSETQ. CDR3 protein: CASSPRTAGELFF. CDR3 DNA, as far as it was read: TGCGCCAGCAGCCCCCGGACTGCCGGGGAG.

Note on this clone: The read ends 3 residues before the CDR3 terminus; that terminus is restored from the germline J gene. This chain uses TRBV19 with TRBJ1-1; TRBD1 might be the D (6 bases). V was trimmed by 4 bases and J by 1 base, leaving 16 bases between them. This CDR3 comprises 16 residues. From germline, CDR1 is LNHDA and CDR2 SQIVND (reference sequence). The CDR3 DNA, read in part, is TGTGCCAGTAGTACCTTAACGACAGGCCCGAACACTGAA. This gives the protein CASSTLTTGPNTE. The full CDR3 reads CASSTLTTGPNTEAFF.

Regarding this clone: Read coverage stops 3 residues before the CDR3 terminus; the germline J gene supplies the remainder. V gene TRBV19 combines with J gene TRBJ1-5; 10 bases map to TRBD1. Germline V lookup: CDR1 LNHDA, CDR2 SQIVND (reference sequence). The CDR3 runs 15 residues. J gave up 0 bases and V 10 bases, and 6 bases lay outside the gene matches. CDR3 bases read: TGTGCCACACATGGACAGGGGGGTAGCAATCAGCCC. The encoded protein is CATHGQGGSNQP. The CDR3 in full is CATHGQGGSNQPQHF. The entire variable domain, with the rest obtained from reference TRBV19 and TRBJ1-5, is as follows: DGGITQSPKYLFRKEGQNVTLSCEQNLNHDAMYWYRQDPGQGLRLIYYSQIVNDFQKGDIAEGYSVSREKKESFPLTVTSAQKNPTAFYLCATHGQGGSNQPQHFGDGTRLSIL.

On this clone: The read ends 3 residues early relative to the CDR3; the germline J gene fills the gap. The chain recombines TRBV19 with TRBJ1-2; the D gene is possibly TRBD1 (6 bases). The V gene lost 2 bases and the J gene lost 4 bases, with 14 bases spanning the gap. The CDR3 loop spans 15 amino acids. Germline CDR1 is LNHDA and CDR2 is SQIVND (reference sequence). Incomplete CDR3 DNA: TGTGCCAGTAGTATACAACAGGGAGAGGGCTATGGC. Amino acid sequence: CASSIQQGEGYG. The whole CDR3 region reads CASSIQQGEGYGYTF.

With respect to this clone: The read ends 3 residues early relative to the CDR3; the germline J gene fills the gap. The J gene is TRBJ2-3, the V gene TRBV18; D perhaps matches TRBD1 (6 bases). This CDR3 spans 14 amino acids. Looked up from germline, CDR1 is KGHSH and CDR2 is LQKENI. The V gene lost 6 bases and the J gene lost 3 bases, with 13 bases spanning the gap. The part of the CDR3 DNA that was read is TGTGCCAGCTCCCCCAGGGGCGCTACAGATACG. Amino acids: CASSPRGATDT. The whole CDR3 sequence is CASSPRGATDTQYF.